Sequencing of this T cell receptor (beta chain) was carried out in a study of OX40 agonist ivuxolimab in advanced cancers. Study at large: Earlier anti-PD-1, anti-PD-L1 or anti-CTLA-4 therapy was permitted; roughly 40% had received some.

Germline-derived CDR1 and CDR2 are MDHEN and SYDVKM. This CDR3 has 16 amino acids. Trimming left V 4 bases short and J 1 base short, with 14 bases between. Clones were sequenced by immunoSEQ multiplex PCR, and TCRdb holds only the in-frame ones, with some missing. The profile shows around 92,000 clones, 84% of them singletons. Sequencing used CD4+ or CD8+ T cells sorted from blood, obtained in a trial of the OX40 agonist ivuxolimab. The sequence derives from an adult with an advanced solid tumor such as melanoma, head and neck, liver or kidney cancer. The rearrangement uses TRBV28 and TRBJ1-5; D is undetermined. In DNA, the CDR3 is TGTGCCAGCAGTTCGCGAGGCTATAGGAGCAATCAGCCCCAGCATTTT. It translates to CASSSRGYRSNQPQHF.